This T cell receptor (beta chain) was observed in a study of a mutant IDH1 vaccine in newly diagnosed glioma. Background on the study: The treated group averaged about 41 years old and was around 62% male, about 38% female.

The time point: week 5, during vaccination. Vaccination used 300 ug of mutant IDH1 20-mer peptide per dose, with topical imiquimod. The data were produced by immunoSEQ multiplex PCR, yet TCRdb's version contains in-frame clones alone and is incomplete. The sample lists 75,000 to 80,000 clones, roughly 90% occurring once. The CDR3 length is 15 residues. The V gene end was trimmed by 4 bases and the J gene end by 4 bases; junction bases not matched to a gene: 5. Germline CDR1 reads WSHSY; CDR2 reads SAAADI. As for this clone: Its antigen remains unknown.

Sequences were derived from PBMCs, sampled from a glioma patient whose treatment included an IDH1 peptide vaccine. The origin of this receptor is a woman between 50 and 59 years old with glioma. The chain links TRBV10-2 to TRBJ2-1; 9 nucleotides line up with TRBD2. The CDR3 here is CASSGAGGLYNEQFF. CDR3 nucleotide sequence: TGCGCCAGCAGTGGGGCGGGAGGGTTGTACAATGAGCAGTTCTTC.